Following are 32 T cell receptor beta chains from one sample sequenced in a study of T cells after yellow fever vaccination. TCRdb re-called the 5' RACE reads through MiXCR, storing one row per CDR3 protein. The sample records about 320,000 distinct CDR3 sequences, around 7% being singletons. The specimen comprised PBMCs, sampled approximately 47 days after the first yellow fever vaccination. Receptors originate from a man younger than 35 who received the YFV17D yellow fever vaccine.

There are a few counts of this clonotype. For the CDR3, the DNA is TGTGCCAGTAGTATTTGGAACGGACAGGATACGCAGTATTTT. It specifies CASSIWNGQDTQYF. The gene calls are TRBV19 and TRBJ2-3; tentatively, D is TRBD1 (6 bases). Germline lookup yields CDR1 LNHDA and CDR2 SQIVND (reference sequence). Trimming removed 3 bases from V and 6 bases from J, with 13 bases in between. The CDR3 consists of 14 residues.

This chain connects TRBV19 to TRBJ1-1, with D maybe TRBD1 (6 bases). V lost 7 bases to trimming and J lost 5 bases, with 17 bases between them. The CDR3 contains 14 residues. Germline V CDR1 and CDR2: LNHDA, SQIVND (reference sequence). The CDR3 DNA follows: TGTGCCAGTAAAAGCGAGACAGGAGAAACTGAAGCTTTCTTT. This encodes CASKSETGETEAFF.

There are many counts of this clonotype. The CDR3 region has the DNA TGCGCCAGCAGAGAGGGGCCGGGCACAGATACGCAGTATTTT. It yields the protein CASREGPGTDTQYF. This sequence joins TRBV5-1 and TRBJ2-3; either TRBD1 or TRBD2 may supply D (5 bases each). V gave up 5 bases and J gave up 1 base, with 11 bases separating them. CDR1 SGHRS and CDR2 YFSETQ come from the germline V gene. The CDR3 runs to 14 residues.

This clonotype turned up a few times. The J gene is TRBJ2-5, the V gene TRBV4-1; D not resolved. Trimming pared 2 bases from V and 4 bases from J, leaving 14 bases between. The CDR3 is made up of 15 amino acids. CDR1 is MGHRA and CDR2 is YSYEKL in the germline V gene. This CDR3 reads CASSQFGLGRETQYF. The CDR3 DNA follows: TGCGCCAGCAGCCAATTCGGGCTCGGCCGAGAGACCCAGTACTTC.

This chain links TRBV20-1 with TRBJ2-4; no definite D call. CDR1 and CDR2 from the germline V gene are DFQATT and SNEGSKA (reference sequence). This CDR3 has 15 residues. The V and J ends lost 7 bases and 0 bases respectively, with 16 bases between them. The CDR3 spells CSVGRAVVAKNIQYF. The DNA of the CDR3 is TGCAGTGTGGGCCGAGCCGTTGTAGCCAAAAACATTCAGTACTTC.

This clonotype was detected only a few times. The V and J genes are TRBV6-1 and TRBJ2-1; the match to TRBD1 covers 11 bases. The CDR3 extends over 16 amino acids. V trimming: 6 bases; J trimming: 5 bases; junction bases outside the gene matches: 9. Germline values: CDR1 MNHNS, CDR2 SASEGT. The chain's CDR3 is CASSPSGTGGNNEQFF. CDR3 sequence (DNA): TGTGCCAGCAGCCCTTCCGGGACAGGGGGGAACAATGAGCAGTTCTTC.

Ten or more counts support this clonotype. The chain recombines TRBV7-3 with TRBJ2-3; D perhaps matches TRBD1 (6 bases). The ends were cut back, 2 bases at V and 1 base at J, with 13 bases in the middle. The CDR3 length is 16 residues. The germline CDR1 and CDR2 sequences are SGHTA and FQGTGA. The CDR3 loop is CASSLAQGLGTDTQYF. The DNA for the CDR3 is TGTGCCAGCAGCTTAGCCCAGGGGCTGGGCACAGATACGCAGTATTTT.

The CDR3 sequence: CASSRVSNEKLFF. The CDR3 DNA follows: TGTGCCAGCAGCCGGGTGTCTAATGAAAAACTGTTTTTT. The V call is TRBV7-6, the J call TRBJ1-4; no clear D gene. The CDR3 loop spans 13 amino acids. Trimming stripped 5 bases from V and 3 bases from J, with 7 bases between. Per germline, CDR1 SGHVS and CDR2 FNYEAQ. Filled out from reference TRBV7-6 and TRBJ1-4, the complete variable domain reads GAGVSQSPRYKVTKRGQDVALRCDPISGHVSLYWYRQALGQGPEFLTYFNYEAQQDKSGLPNDRFSAERPEGSISTLTIQRTEQRDSAMYRCASSRVSNEKLFFGSGTQLSVL.

The chain links TRBV3-1 to TRBJ1-1; D not certain. Trimming removed 7 bases from V and 1 base from J, with 19 bases in between. Per the germline V gene, CDR1 is LGHDT and CDR2 is YNNKEL (reference sequence). The CDR3 has 16 residues. The CDR3 reads CASTTSRLKPNTEAFF. Written as DNA, the CDR3 is TGTGCCAGCACTACTTCCAGGTTAAAACCGAACACTGAAGCTTTCTTT. The full variable domain, with the rest looked up from reference TRBV3-1 and TRBJ1-1, is DTAVSQTPKYLVTQMGNDKSIKCEQNLGHDTMYWYKQDSKKFLKIMFSYNNKELIINETVPNRFSPKSPDKAHLNLHINSLELGDSAVYFCASTTSRLKPNTEAFFGQGTRLTVV.

This clonotype was counted between two and nine times. The chain uses TRBV29-1 and TRBJ2-4; a weak D match, TRBD1 (6 bases). CDR3 length: 14 residues. The V gene lost 1 base and the J gene lost 8 bases, with 15 bases spanning the gap. Germline V gene sequence: CDR1 SQVTM, CDR2 ANQGSEA. CDR3 coding DNA: TGCAGCGTTGAAGGGACAGAGGACCAAGACATTCAGTACTTC. Protein: CSVEGTEDQDIQYF.

This clonotype was seen only a few times. The chain uses TRBV6-6 and TRBJ2-1, with no clear D. This CDR3 is 13 amino acids long. V was shortened by 6 bases and J by 7 bases, with 13 bases between the two germline ends. Germline-derived CDR1 and CDR2 are MNHNY and SVGAGI (reference sequence). The CDR3 nucleotides read TGTGCCAGCAGCCAATCTCAGGTTAATGAGCAGTTCTTC. Amino acids: CASSQSQVNEQFF.

V is TRBV11-2 and J is TRBJ2-3; possibly TRBD1 for D (5 bases). The V end was cut by 5 bases, the J end by 5 bases, with 11 bases between. Germline-derived CDR1 and CDR2 are SGHAT and FQNNGV. The CDR3 totals 13 residues. CDR3 sequence: CASSPRQIDTQYF. As DNA, the CDR3 is TGTGCCAGCAGCCCCCGACAGATAGATACGCAGTATTTT.

This clonotype was seen more than once but under ten times. This chain connects TRBV7-8 to TRBJ2-2; TRBD1 is a possible D gene (8 bases). V lost 3 bases, J lost 9 bases, and 20 bases lay in between. This CDR3 region has 16 residues. Germline CDR1 and CDR2: SGHVS and FQNEAQ. In DNA form, the CDR3 reads TGTGCCAGCAGCTTCCAAAACAGGGGGGGTAGGAGGGAGCTGTTTTTT. Translating it yields CASSFQNRGGRRELFF.

Regarding this clonotype: A much larger clone lies one base from this, so it may be a read error. V gene TRBV12-3 or TRBV12-4 combines with J gene TRBJ1-5; D gene ambiguous. The CDR3 contains 14 residues. This CDR3 reads CANSLEGDNQPQHF. CDR3 nucleotides: TGTGCCAACAGTTTGGAGGGAGATAATCAGCCCCAGCATTTT.

This clonotype was seen a handful of times. This chain links TRBV7-8 with TRBJ2-5; D possibly corresponds to TRBD1 (6 bases). V shed 1 base and J shed 2 bases, with 14 bases lying between them. CDR1 is SGHVS and CDR2 is FQNEAQ in the germline V gene. CDR3 size: 16 residues. CDR3 bases: TGTGCCAGCAGCTTAGTTGCGAGACAGGCTCAAGAGACCCAGTACTTC. As protein: CASSLVARQAQETQYF.

The sample holds a few counts of this clonotype. J is TRBJ2-5 and V is TRBV4-3; D is perhaps TRBD2 (6 bases). CDR3 length: 14 residues. Germline V gene data show CDR1 as LGHNA and CDR2 as YSLEER. Trimming stripped 4 bases from V and 5 bases from J, with 14 bases between. The CDR3 loop is CASSPELAGETQYF. The CDR3 coding sequence is TGCGCCAGCAGCCCCGAACTGGCGGGGGAGACCCAGTACTTC.

This clonotype appeared many times. The J gene is TRBJ2-2, the V gene TRBV7-9; D is ambiguous. The CDR3 runs 15 residues. Trimming pared 6 bases from V and 0 bases from J, leaving 11 bases between. The V gene's germline CDR1 is SEHNR and CDR2 FQNEAQ (reference sequence). The CDR3, as DNA: TGTGCCAGCAGTCTGATACTCTCGAACACCGGGGAGCTGTTTTTT. This codes for CASSLILSNTGELFF.

This clonotype has only a few counts. The CDR3 DNA reads TGCGCCAGCAGTCATCCCTTGGGGGGGGTCAACTCACCCCTCCACTTT. This translates into CASSHPLGGVNSPLHF. This chain uses TRBV4-1 with TRBJ1-6, with D possibly TRBD1 on 5 matching bases. V was trimmed by 6 bases and J by 10 bases, leaving 22 bases between them. From germline, CDR1 is MGHRA and CDR2 YSYEKL. The CDR3 consists of 16 residues.

There are a few counts of this clonotype. The chain is built from TRBV4-1 and TRBJ1-5; the D is unclear. V was trimmed by 0 bases and J by 5 bases, leaving 11 bases between them. Germline V gene data show CDR1 as MGHRA and CDR2 as YSYEKL. The CDR3 consists of 15 residues. The CDR3 bases are TGCGCCAGCAGCCAAGAGGGTCGGATCCATCAGCCCCAGCATTTT. Its translation: CASSQEGRIHQPQHF.

This clonotype came up a few times. The chain uses TRBV29-1 and TRBJ2-1; 7 bases fit TRBD1. This CDR3 comprises 16 residues. Per the germline V gene, CDR1 is SQVTM and CDR2 is ANQGSEA. With 3 bases clipped from V and 2 bases from J, the junction kept 10 bases outside the gene matches. CDR3 residues: CSVDISGQSTYNEQFF. The DNA for the CDR3 is TGCAGCGTTGATATTTCGGGACAGTCAACCTACAATGAGCAGTTCTTC.

This clonotype was detected only a few times. V usage is TRBV7-9 and J usage is TRBJ2-7, with 7 bases fitting TRBD1. CDR1 and CDR2 (germline): SEHNR, FQNEAQ (reference sequence). The CDR3 spans 13 residues. J lost 6 bases, V lost 6 bases, and 8 bases had no gene match. The CDR3 spells CASSPEGAPEQYV. CDR3 in DNA: TGTGCCAGCAGTCCCGAGGGGGCCCCCGAGCAGTACGTC.

A few counts support this clonotype. J is TRBJ2-5 and V is TRBV28; D perhaps matches TRBD2 (5 bases). The CDR3 is 17 residues long. CDR1 is MDHEN and CDR2 is SYDVKM in the germline V gene. Trimming took 5 bases from V and 2 from J, leaving 21 bases between them. For the CDR3, the DNA is TGTGCCAGCAGTCCCCTGAGGGCCTCCAACGGTCAAGAGACCCAGTACTTC. Its protein product is CASSPLRASNGQETQYF. The full variable domain, its missing parts supplied by reference TRBV28 and TRBJ2-5, is DVKVTQSSRYLVKRTGEKVFLECVQDMDHENMFWYRQDPGLGLRLIYFSYDVKMKEKGDIPEGYSVSREKKERFSLILESASTNQTSMYLCASSPLRASNGQETQYFGPGTRLLVL.

The V call is TRBV6-2 or TRBV6-3, the J call TRBJ2-1; 9 bases fit TRBD2. J lost 1 base, V lost 0 bases, and 7 bases had no gene match. This CDR3 comprises 18 residues. The germline V gene has CDR1 MNHEY and CDR2 SVGEGT. The CDR3, as DNA: TGTGCCAGCAGTTACTCCGGCGGGGGGGCGACGTCCTACAATGAGCAGTTCTTC. The encoded protein is CASSYSGGGATSYNEQFF.

Remarks on this clonotype: An end of the junction differs from the germline gene, which may be a read error. V usage is TRBV11-2 and J usage is TRBJ2-1; unclear D gene. Germline-derived CDR1 and CDR2 are SGHAT and FQNNGV. The CDR3 extends over 11 amino acids. CDR3 amino acids: CASRSVNVQFF. The CDR3 nucleotides are TGTGCCAGCAGATCCGTAAATGTGCAGTTCTTC.

The chain has TRBV5-6 and TRBJ2-5, with 8 bases aligning to TRBD2. Germline trimming cut 3 bases from V and 13 bases from J; bases unmatched to any gene: 14. Germline CDR1 is SGHDT and CDR2 is YYEEEE. The CDR3 has 14 residues. CDR3 sequence: CASSYGAGASALYF. The CDR3 DNA reads as TGTGCCAGCAGCTATGGAGCGGGGGCCTCAGCGCTGTACTTC.

This clonotype has only a few counts. This rearrangement joins TRBV7-2 to TRBJ1-1; 7 bases map to TRBD1. The CDR3 sequence is 15 residues long. CDR1 SGHTA and CDR2 FQGNSA come from the germline V gene. V was clipped by 2 bases and J by 1 base; unmatched bases: 4. Written as DNA, the CDR3 is TGTGCCAGCAGCTTATGGGGGACAGCGAACACTGAAGCTTTCTTT. Its protein is CASSLWGTANTEAFF.

V gene TRBV7-3 combines with J gene TRBJ1-2; TRBD1 might be the D (6 bases). V lost 3 bases and J lost 3, with 29 bases in between. From germline, CDR1 is SGHTA and CDR2 FQGTGA. CDR3 length: 20 amino acids. CDR3 coding DNA: TGTGCCAGCAGCTTTACGCGACCGGGACAACCGTCCCCATGGGACTATGGCTACACCTTC. Amino acids: CASSFTRPGQPSPWDYGYTF.

This clonotype was seen only a few times. The CDR3 reads CASSSLRGADPYEQYF. The CDR3 DNA sequence: TGTGCCAGCAGCTCGCTACGAGGGGCGGACCCCTACGAGCAGTACTTC. The V gene is TRBV7-6, the J gene TRBJ2-7; TRBD1 or TRBD2 may be the D gene (5 bases each). CDR3 length: 16 amino acids. Deletions cut 4 bases from V and 2 bases from J, with 18 bases between. CDR1 SGHVS and CDR2 FNYEAQ come from the germline V gene.

The table lists this clonotype with many counts. V usage is TRBV5-4 and J usage is TRBJ2-2; weak D call: TRBD2 (6 bases). V was pared by 3 bases and J by 7 bases, with 10 bases between. This CDR3 has 13 residues. CDR1 and CDR2 (germline): SGHNT, YYREEE (reference sequence). The CDR3 reads CASSWTGGGELFF. CDR3 in DNA: TGTGCCAGCAGCTGGACCGGGGGCGGGGAGCTGTTTTTT.

The chain links TRBV20-1 to TRBJ2-5; no reliable D call. The CDR3 runs 12 residues. CDR1 is DFQATT, CDR2 SNEGSKA, per germline (reference sequence). Trimming took 6 bases from V and 1 from J, leaving 9 bases between them. CDR3 in amino acids: CSATRVQETQYF. The CDR3, as DNA: TGCAGTGCCACACGTGTCCAAGAGACCCAGTACTTC.

The CDR3 loop is CASRLGPPSSGNTIYF. The CDR3 nucleotides are TGTGCCAGCAGACTAGGACCGCCAAGCTCTGGAAACACCATATATTTT. The chain employs TRBV4-2 and TRBJ1-3; D not certain. This CDR3 comprises 16 residues. V was trimmed by 6 bases and J by 0 bases, leaving 15 bases between them. The germline V gene has CDR1 LGHNA and CDR2 YNFKEQ.

This clonotype came up a few times. This chain links TRBV9 with TRBJ2-2; perhaps TRBD1 as D (7 bases). The CDR3 loop spans 15 amino acids. Germline loops: CDR1 SGDLS, CDR2 YYNGEE. Trimming shortened V by 0 bases and J by 5 bases, and 11 bases separated the two germline ends. The CDR3, as DNA: TGTGCCAGCAGCGTAGAGGGGGCGGGAACCGGGGAGCTGTTTTTT. It specifies CASSVEGAGTGELFF.